The 5 T cell receptor beta chains below were found in one sample sequenced in a study of CD8 T cells in ankylosing spondylitis. In TCRdb, the 5' RACE reads were re-called with MiXCR into one record per CDR3 protein. This sample has about 130,000 distinct CDR3 sequences, with about an eighth found just once. The material sequenced was blood, either unsorted or a sorted T cell fraction (not recorded which). These receptor sequences come from a female donor with ankylosing spondylitis or in good health (not recorded which).

This clonotype came up many times. The V and J genes are TRBV28 and TRBJ2-7, with 8 positions matching TRBD1. This CDR3 contains 13 residues. In germline, CDR1 is MDHEN, CDR2 SYDVKM. V was clipped by 6 bases and J by 1 base; unmatched bases: 2. As DNA, the CDR3 is TGTGCCAGCAGGGGGACAGGATCCTACGAGCAGTACTTC. This translates into CASRGTGSYEQYF.

This clonotype was counted ten times or more. The J gene is TRBJ2-7, the V gene TRBV9; unclear D gene. CDR3 length: 14 amino acids. Germline CDR1 SGDLS, CDR2 YYNGEE. The V end lost 0 bases, the J end lost 2 bases, and 9 bases lay between the germline ends. The CDR3 here is CASSVGPSAYEQYF. The CDR3 nucleotides read TGTGCCAGCAGCGTAGGACCGTCCGCCTACGAGCAGTACTTC. Combining the CDR3 with reference TRBV9 and TRBJ2-7 gives the whole variable domain DSGVTQTPKHLITATGQRVTLRCSPRSGDLSVYWYQQSLDQGLQFLIQYYNGEERAKGNILERFSAQQFPDLHSELNLSSLELGDSALYFCASSVGPSAYEQYFGPGTRLTVT.

As to this clonotype: A much larger clone differs from this one at a single base, so this may be a read error. The V and J genes are TRBV30 and TRBJ1-1; D remains unclear. The CDR3 runs 13 residues. In germline, CDR1 is GTSNPN, CDR2 SVGIG (reference sequence). Between the trimmed V and J ends, which lost 1 base and 6 bases, there was a span of 12 bases. The CDR3 coding sequence is TGTGCCTGGAGTGCCAGGTCGTTGGCTGAAGCTTTCTTT. Protein: CAWSARSLAEAFF.

This clonotype was observed at least ten times. The chain couples TRBV6-5 to TRBJ1-6, with no clear D. The CDR3 length is 12 residues. Trimming removed 0 bases from V and 10 bases from J, with 4 bases in between. Germline-derived CDR1 and CDR2 are MNHEY and SVGAGI. The CDR3 protein is CASSYSGSPLHF. In DNA form, the CDR3 reads TGTGCCAGCAGTTACTCGGGCTCACCCCTCCACTTT.

This clonotype was seen a handful of times. The chain is built from TRBV7-9 and TRBJ2-7, with 8 bases matching TRBD1. Trimming at V came to 4 bases and at J to 3 bases, leaving 11 bases not matched to a gene. Germline V lookup: CDR1 SEHNR, CDR2 FQNEAQ (reference sequence). This CDR3 comprises 16 residues. The CDR3 DNA reads TGTGCCAGCAGCTCCTACACGGGACAGGCTTTCTACGAGCAGTACTTC. This sequence encodes CASSSYTGQAFYEQYF.